These 2 T cell receptor beta chains share one sample of origin, sequenced in a study of blood T cell repertoires in COVID-19. Assay used: immunoSEQ multiplex PCR; TCRdb lists only in-frame clones, some missing. Of roughly 260,000 clones in the sample, 75% to 90% were seen once. The sample was peripheral blood. These receptors all stem from a woman aged 45-65 years who had recovered from COVID-19.

This clone was recorded once. The rearrangement links TRBV19 to TRBJ1-5, with 8 bases matching TRBD1. Germline V gene lookup returns CDR1 LNHDA and CDR2 SQIVND (reference sequence). There are 17 residues in the CDR3. J gave up 2 bases and V 1 base, and 7 bases lay outside the gene matches. Written as DNA, the CDR3 is TGTGCCAGTAGTATAGCAGGGGGCGGTTATGGCAATCAGCCCCAGCATTTT. Its translation: CASSIAGGGYGNQPQHF.

This clone was seen only once. The chain links TRBV20-1 to TRBJ2-3; D is perhaps TRBD1 (5 bases). The CDR3 is 11 residues long. Germline V CDR1 and CDR2: DFQATT, SNEGSKA (reference sequence). Trimming shortened V by 6 bases and J by 6 bases, and 10 bases separated the two germline ends. CDR3 DNA sequence: TGCAGTGCCAGGGATTCGGATACGCAGTATTTT. It encodes CSARDSDTQYF.